These 17 T cell receptor beta chains came from one sample sequenced in a study of identical twins (dated by TCRdb to 2016 to 2017). Receptors were amplified or captured by 5' RACE. The data were produced on an Illumina HiSeq 2000. Using fastp at Q25 and MiXCR, TCRdb reprocessed the public reads and kept productive beta chains. CDR3 protein sequences are deduplicated, and each keeps its most common genes and DNA. In this sample the table shows about 190,000 distinct CDR3 sequences, roughly 15% of which occur a single time. The ten biggest clones cover over 35% of the sample. This sample was shared with a second study, whose subject was T cells expressing NK-cell markers.

Sequencing used CD8+ T cells sorted from blood. These TCRs come from a woman between 18 and 30 years old in good health.

The V gene is TRBV12-3 or TRBV12-4, the J gene TRBJ1-1; D may be TRBD1 (6 bases). The germline V and J ends were trimmed by 6 bases and 6 bases, with 14 bases remaining between them. The CDR3 is made up of 13 amino acids. Here the CDR3 reads CASRANRVPEAFF. CDR3 sequence (DNA): TGTGCCAGCAGAGCCAACAGGGTCCCTGAAGCTTTCTTT.

This chain uses TRBV11-1 with TRBJ2-3, with TRBD2 identical over 11 bases. CDR3 length: 18 amino acids. The junction had 12 bases not matched to a gene; V was cut back by 4 bases and J by 3 bases. The germline V gene has CDR1 SGHAT and CDR2 FQDESV (reference sequence). CDR3: CASSSQKLAGGPTDTQYF. The CDR3 DNA is TGTGCCAGCAGCTCTCAAAAATTAGCGGGAGGGCCGACAGATACGCAGTATTTT.

This clonotype was counted between two and nine times. The chain carries TRBV30 and TRBJ2-3; TRBD2 aligns across 9 bases. Germline CDR1 is GTSNPN and CDR2 is SVGIG (reference sequence). The V gene end was trimmed by 3 bases and the J gene end by 6 bases; junction bases not matched to a gene: 13. The CDR3 has 16 amino acids. As DNA, the CDR3 is TGTGCCTGGAGAACCCTGCTAGCGGGATCATCGGATACGCAGTATTTT. This sequence encodes CAWRTLLAGSSDTQYF.

This clonotype was seen repeatedly, ten times or more. The chain has TRBV3-1 and TRBJ2-5; 8 bases agree with TRBD2. The CDR3 runs to 19 residues. Trimming removed 3 bases from V and 0 bases from J; junction bases left unmatched: 15. Germline V gives CDR1 LGHDT, CDR2 YNNKEL (reference sequence). The CDR3 sequence is CASSQALTTGLADQETQYF. The CDR3 coding sequence is TGTGCCAGCAGCCAGGCCTTAACAACCGGACTAGCCGACCAAGAGACCCAGTACTTC.

This clonotype was seen only a few times. The J gene is TRBJ2-1, the V gene TRBV12-3 or TRBV12-4; 10 bases are shared with TRBD2. J was trimmed by 8 bases and V by 7 bases; bases with no gene match: 8. CDR3 length: 14 amino acids. The CDR3 sequence: CASTPGLAIDEQFF. Here the CDR3 DNA reads TGTGCCAGCACTCCGGGACTAGCGATAGATGAGCAGTTCTTC.

The chain recombines TRBV6-5 with TRBJ2-3, with TRBD2 identical over 12 bases. CDR3 length equals 17 residues. Germline-derived CDR1 and CDR2 are MNHEY and SVGAGI. The J segment lost 5 bases and the V segment lost 0 bases, leaving 6 bases of the junction unmatched. CDR3: CASSYSASGGDVDTQYF. CDR3 coding DNA: TGTGCCAGCAGTTACTCGGCTAGCGGGGGGGATGTAGATACGCAGTATTTT.

This clonotype was counted ten times or more. The chain is built from TRBV16 and TRBJ2-7; the D gene is possibly TRBD1 (6 bases). Germline values: CDR1 KGHSY, CDR2 FQNENV. Deletions cut 3 bases from V and 4 bases from J, with 10 bases between. The CDR3 is made up of 13 amino acids. CDR3 sequence reads: CASSQKQGYEQYF. The CDR3 DNA sequence: TGTGCCAGCAGCCAGAAACAGGGATACGAGCAGTACTTC. Full variable domain (rest looked up from reference TRBV16 and TRBJ2-7): GEEVAQTPKHLVRGEGQKAKLYCAPIKGHSYVFWYQQVLKNEFKFLISFQNENVFDETGMPKERFSAKCLPNSPCSLEIQATKLEDSAVYFCASSQKQGYEQYFGPGTRLTVT.

This clonotype was seen a single time. CDR3 sequence (DNA): TGTGCCAGTAGTTCGAACGGCGGGAGGTCCTCTGGGGCGCAGTATTTT. This gives the protein CASSSNGGRSSGAQYF. The chain carries TRBV19 and TRBJ2-3; 8 nucleotides line up with TRBD2. The CDR3 consists of 16 residues. Looked up from germline, CDR1 is LNHDA and CDR2 is SQIVND (reference sequence). V gave up 5 bases and J gave up 10 bases; unmatched junction bases: 17.

The J gene is TRBJ2-3, the V gene TRBV6-1, with D possibly TRBD2 on 6 matching bases. V lost 7 bases to trimming and J lost 2 bases, with 19 bases between them. Germline CDR1 and CDR2: MNHNS and SASEGT. The CDR3 is 16 amino acids. CDR3 in amino acids: CASTLRSSADTDTQYF. CDR3 bases: TGTGCCAGCACTCTACGATCTAGCGCCGACACAGATACGCAGTATTTT.

This clonotype was found a few times. CDR3 amino acids: CASSQDSISYNEQFF. CDR3 DNA sequence: TGTGCCAGCAGCCAAGATAGCATCTCCTACAATGAGCAGTTCTTC. The chain carries TRBV4-2 and TRBJ2-1, with no clear D. V lost 0 bases and J lost 0, with 6 bases in between. This CDR3 region has 15 residues. Germline loops: CDR1 LGHNA, CDR2 YNFKEQ.

V and J are TRBV7-8 and TRBJ2-3, with D tentatively TRBD1 (6 bases). Trimming shortened V by 5 bases and J by 4 bases, and 10 bases separated the two germline ends. The CDR3 totals 13 residues. Per the germline V gene, CDR1 is SGHVS and CDR2 is FQNEAQ. The CDR3 region has the DNA TGTGCCAGCAGCCAGGGGACCGCAGATACGCAGTATTTT. Translated, it gives CASSQGTADTQYF.

The rearrangement uses TRBV12-3 or TRBV12-4 and TRBJ1-1; D gene uncertain. Trimming stripped 5 bases from V and 0 bases from J, with 10 bases between. The CDR3 sequence is 14 residues long. This chain's CDR3 is CASSLGAMNTEAFF. CDR3 bases: TGTGCCAGCAGTCTCGGAGCCATGAACACTGAAGCTTTCTTT.

This clonotype was seen repeatedly, ten times or more. This chain joins TRBV3-1 and TRBJ2-1, with 13 bases matching TRBD2. The V gene end was trimmed by 2 bases and the J gene end by 12 bases; junction bases not matched to a gene: 7. The CDR3 consists of 15 residues. CDR1 is LGHDT and CDR2 is YNNKEL in the germline V gene (reference sequence). CDR3 bases: TGTGCCAGCAGCCAAAGGACTAGCGGGAGTCTCGGGCAGTTCTTC. Translating gives CASSQRTSGSLGQFF.

This chain links TRBV20-1 with TRBJ2-6; possibly TRBD2 for D (6 bases). The CDR3 sequence is 17 residues long. V shed 3 bases and J shed 0 bases, with 15 bases lying between them. The germline V gene has CDR1 DFQATT and CDR2 SNEGSKA (reference sequence). CDR3 in amino acids: CSASASGTHSGANVLTF. CDR3 coding DNA: TGCAGTGCTAGTGCATCCGGGACTCACTCTGGGGCCAACGTCCTGACTTTC.

This clonotype has at least ten counts. The rearrangement links TRBV5-6 to TRBJ2-7, with TRBD1 matching 11 bases. Germline lookup yields CDR1 SGHDT and CDR2 YYEEEE. The CDR3 extends over 14 amino acids. Losses at the gene ends were 2 bases for V and 5 bases for J; bases not matched to a gene: 3. CDR3 nucleotide sequence: TGTGCCAGCAGCTTCGGGACAGGGGGGGACGAGCAGTACTTC. Translation gives CASSFGTGGDEQYF.

This clonotype has a handful of counts. V and J are TRBV6-1 and TRBJ1-2, with D possibly being TRBD1 (5 bases). Trimming shortened V by 7 bases and J by 3 bases, and 18 bases separated the two germline ends. The CDR3 has 15 residues. Germline loops: CDR1 MNHNS, CDR2 SASEGT. CDR3 nucleotides: TGTGCCAGCACCTCACAAGGGTTAGGGGACTATGGCTACACCTTC. Translated: CASTSQGLGDYGYTF.

In this sample, this clonotype turned up a few times. The rearrangement joins TRBV12-5 to TRBJ1-4, with 9 nucleotides matching TRBD1. The CDR3 extends over 15 amino acids. Unmatched junction bases numbered 10, after V lost 6 bases and J lost 8 bases. Per the germline V gene, CDR1 is LGHNT and CDR2 is FRNRAP. As DNA, the CDR3 is TGTGCTAGTGGCCCGGGACAGGGTGTTAGGGAAAAACTGTTTTTT. Its protein is CASGPGQGVREKLFF.